This is a list of T cell receptor beta chains from one sample in a study of beta chain features in type 1 diabetes. The data were produced by immunoSEQ multiplex PCR, yet TCRdb's version contains in-frame clones alone and is incomplete. The profile covers about 470,000 clones, with approximately 31% appearing a single time and around 0.065% taken by the ten largest. The sequencing sample was made of naive CD4+ T cells from blood. The source is a man aged 18 to 30 in good health. Both conserved end residues are part of each CDR3.

cdr3_length: 17; v_call: TRBV15; cdr3_aa: CATSRQNVGTAGNEQFF
cdr3_length: 16; v_call: TRBV7-7; cdr3_aa: CASSLNSWTGSYEQYF
cdr3_length: 13; v_call: TRBV7-2; cdr3_aa: CASSPGGTDTQYF
cdr3_length: 13; v_call: TRBV29-1; cdr3_aa: CSAEGIATGELFF
cdr3_length: 16; v_call: TRBV10-3; cdr3_aa: CAILGEGGHGYNEQFF
cdr3_length: 13; v_call: TRBV6-5; cdr3_aa: CASSYSASGGYTF
cdr3_length: 14; v_call: TRBV5-1; cdr3_aa: CASSGAGPLAEAFF
cdr3_length: 15; v_call: TRBV7-9; cdr3_aa: CASSLTTGGTDTQYF
cdr3_length: 17; v_call: TRBV5-6; cdr3_aa: CASSLSPLAGVSNEQFF
cdr3_length: 14; v_call: TRBV7-9; cdr3_aa: CASSPRTGTDTQYF
cdr3_length: 15; v_call: TRBV6-5; cdr3_aa: CASKRTPTRDTEAFF
cdr3_length: 13; v_call: TRBV18; cdr3_aa: CASSPGPTYEQYF
cdr3_length: 14; v_call: TRBV4-2; cdr3_aa: CASSQGGGTDTQYF
cdr3_length: 13; v_call: TRBV12-5; cdr3_aa: CASGQGDKYEQYF
cdr3_length: 18; v_call: TRBV4-3; cdr3_aa: CASSQRSPGQGVAETQYF
cdr3_length: 12; v_call: TRBV30; cdr3_aa: CACTDRRETQYF
cdr3_length: 15; v_call: TRBV10-3; cdr3_aa: CAISESDYRENEQFF
cdr3_length: 15; v_call: TRBV7-9; cdr3_aa: CASSPQRIRNQPQHF
cdr3_length: 13; v_call: TRBV7-9; cdr3_aa: CASSPILYNEQFF
cdr3_length: 15; v_call: TRBV7-9; cdr3_aa: CASSLGEGWQETQYF
cdr3_length: 15; v_call: TRBV7-2; cdr3_aa: CASSLELAGLRTQYF
cdr3_length: 12; v_call: TRBV10-3; cdr3_aa: CATSGQPYEQYF
cdr3_length: 15; v_call: TRBV7-3; cdr3_aa: CASSPEVRNYNEQFF
cdr3_length: 18; v_call: TRBV9; cdr3_aa: CASSVATGGDSYGNTIYF
cdr3_length: 16; v_call: TRBV29-1; cdr3_aa: CSAGGEVGYSNQPQHF
cdr3_length: 13; v_call: TRBV7-3; cdr3_aa: CASSKGRGTEAFF
cdr3_length: 16; v_call: TRBV2; cdr3_aa: CASSGPSGRGTDTQYF
cdr3_length: 14; v_call: TRBV7-9; cdr3_aa: CASSLGYSTDTQYF
cdr3_length: 18; v_call: TRBV7-6; cdr3_aa: CASSFLAGFDGRGDTQYF
cdr3_length: 18; v_call: TRBV5-1; cdr3_aa: CASSLAESGLAGRETQYF
cdr3_length: 13; v_call: TRBV15; cdr3_aa: CATSIGVNYGYTF
cdr3_length: 14; v_call: TRBV28; cdr3_aa: CASSFPGKSYEQYF
cdr3_length: 15; v_call: TRBV18; cdr3_aa: CASSPLGLPEETQYF
cdr3_length: 14; v_call: TRBV25-1; cdr3_aa: CASSEWKGTDTQYF
cdr3_length: 15; v_call: TRBV25-1; cdr3_aa: CASSEGGVAKNIQYF
cdr3_length: 14; v_call: TRBV15; cdr3_aa: CATSRDNEPTEAFF
cdr3_length: 14; v_call: TRBV27; cdr3_aa: CASSLQGGWEKLFF
cdr3_length: 13; v_call: TRBV9; cdr3_aa: CASTRGVRNEQFF
cdr3_length: 14; v_call: TRBV4-2; cdr3_aa: CASSRDLAGDARFF
cdr3_length: 16; v_call: TRBV28; cdr3_aa: CASSFNLGQGTETQYF
cdr3_length: 16; v_call: TRBV11-2; cdr3_aa: CASSSTTSWGSETQYF
cdr3_length: 16; v_call: TRBV9; cdr3_aa: CASSVGTSRSYNEQFF
cdr3_length: 16; v_call: TRBV5-1; cdr3_aa: CASSPLTGLAGDTQYF
cdr3_length: 13; v_call: TRBV7-9; cdr3_aa: CASSLPWNTEAFF
cdr3_length: 14; v_call: TRBV6-6; cdr3_aa: CASSPGTGALKQYF
cdr3_length: 12; v_call: TRBV10-3; cdr3_aa: CAISGTYNEQFF
cdr3_length: 14; v_call: TRBV4-2; cdr3_aa: CASSLAGDVHEQFF
cdr3_length: 14; v_call: TRBV11-2; cdr3_aa: CASSSAGTVYEQYF
cdr3_length: 12; v_call: TRBV6-6; cdr3_aa: CASSSVTDTQYF
cdr3_length: 14; v_call: TRBV5-1; cdr3_aa: CASSLQGPENIQYF
cdr3_length: 14; v_call: TRBV5-1; cdr3_aa: CASSPLAGGYEQYF
cdr3_length: 16; v_call: TRBV4-1; cdr3_aa: CASSQEGLAGVNEQFF
cdr3_length: 16; v_call: TRBV6-5; cdr3_aa: CASSSNRGPGANVLTF